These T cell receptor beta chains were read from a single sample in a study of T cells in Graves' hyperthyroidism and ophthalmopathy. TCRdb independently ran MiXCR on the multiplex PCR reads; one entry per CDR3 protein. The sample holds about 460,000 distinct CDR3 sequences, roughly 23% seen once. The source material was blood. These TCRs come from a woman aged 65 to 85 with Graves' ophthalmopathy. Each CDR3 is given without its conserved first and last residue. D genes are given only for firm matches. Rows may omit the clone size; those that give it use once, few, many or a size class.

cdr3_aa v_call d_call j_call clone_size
ASSATHRGQGFQETQY TRBV9 - TRBJ2-5 few
ASSYSDGTTGELF TRBV6-2/TRBV6-3 - TRBJ2-2 few
ASSVGQGSYNEQF TRBV7-2 TRBD1 TRBJ2-1 many
ASSLNRNQPQH TRBV27 - TRBJ1-5 few
ASSGDGNNEQF TRBV2 - TRBJ2-1 few
ATSDGYYGYT TRBV24-1 - TRBJ1-2 -
ASSVSSSGVSYEQY TRBV9 TRBD2 TRBJ2-7 -
ASSLSRTGAYEQY TRBV5-8 TRBD1 TRBJ2-7 -
ASSPRRGPYFYGYT TRBV6-9 - TRBJ1-2 few
ASSEWNEQS TRBV2 - TRBJ2-1 -
ASSLAPGQPQETQY TRBV28 - TRBJ2-5 many
ASTQAGQGWTGELF TRBV5-1 TRBD1 TRBJ2-2 many
ASRVAGGWEAF TRBV19 TRBD1 TRBJ1-1 -
ATSRGGVDNEQF TRBV15 - TRBJ2-1 -
AWGTGTSGVNEQF TRBV30 TRBD2 TRBJ2-1 -
SVGTVPEAF TRBV29-1 TRBD1 TRBJ1-1 -
ASAQGNYGYT TRBV7-9 TRBD1 TRBJ1-2 few
ASSEEAYNEQF TRBV6-1 - TRBJ2-1 -
ASSYSTFLHPPF TRBV6-6 - TRBJ2-1 -
SASKGVTNEQF TRBV20-1 - TRBJ2-1 -
ASSDHRDRPQETQY TRBV9 TRBD1 TRBJ2-5 -
ASSLLGEDYGYT TRBV7-9 - TRBJ1-2 few
VSRSTGTITQY TRBV12-3/TRBV12-4 TRBD1 TRBJ2-3 -
SVYPGHRSEEQY TRBV29-1 - TRBJ2-7 few
ASLRGDGELF TRBV2 - TRBJ2-2 few
ASSGGVNTEAF TRBV25-1 - TRBJ1-1 few
ASRDRADTQY TRBV27 - TRBJ2-3 few
ATSDLRENGYT TRBV24-1 - TRBJ1-2 -
ASSRTGGIDEQY TRBV7-9 TRBD1 TRBJ2-7 -
ASSLGDRLNQPQH TRBV7-2 TRBD1 TRBJ1-5 few
ASSPKRAQPQH TRBV7-2 - TRBJ1-5 few
ASSLRGQDSNQPQH TRBV7-2 TRBD1 TRBJ1-5 -
ASSRTFQGMLDYEQY TRBV5-1 - TRBJ2-7 few
ASSSTGIAGQPQH TRBV19 TRBD1 TRBJ1-5 few
SARIAGGGGSTEAF TRBV20-1 - TRBJ1-1 many
ASIRKNTGELF TRBV6-2/TRBV6-3 - TRBJ2-2 -
ASSKGQGPNQPQH TRBV7-8 TRBD1 TRBJ1-5 many
ASSLISGRFSGEQY TRBV7-6 TRBD2 TRBJ2-7 few
SGGQTNYGYT TRBV29-1 TRBD1 TRBJ1-2 few
ASRAAETQY TRBV5-1 - TRBJ2-5 -
ASSFRSRLSGYT TRBV28 - TRBJ1-2 -
AISDFGSSYNEQF TRBV10-3 - TRBJ2-1 -
ASSELDPYTNEQF TRBV28 - TRBJ2-1 few
ASRRGTGDNEQF TRBV6-2/TRBV6-3 TRBD1 TRBJ2-1 -
ASSLTYGGYT TRBV28 - TRBJ1-2 many
ASSPFQDRAYEQY TRBV3-2 - TRBJ2-7 -
ASSFLHPSGDTEAF TRBV11-2 - TRBJ1-1 -
ASSILGSHLH TRBV19 - TRBJ1-6 -
ASTSVYEQY TRBV6-1 - TRBJ2-7 many
ASSWGGPNSPLH TRBV27 - TRBJ1-6 few
ASSFRGRFYEQY TRBV28 - TRBJ2-7 many
ASINSAGLGGGTEAF TRBV19 - TRBJ1-1 few
SVEPGQGVKAF TRBV29-1 TRBD1 TRBJ1-1 -
ASRMSDGHNQPQH TRBV5-5 - TRBJ1-5 -
AISPADVRYRNTGELF TRBV9 - TRBJ2-2 -
ASGTGNSGNTIY TRBV2 TRBD1 TRBJ1-3 -
ASRARPGDTEAF TRBV19 - TRBJ1-1 many
ASSIEDFYSLKTTGELF TRBV19 - TRBJ2-2 -
ASSFRTGETQY TRBV7-2 - TRBJ2-5 few
AGSKEGPEAF TRBV5-1 - TRBJ1-1 -